This paragraph covers one TCR beta chain sequence. What it recognizes is unknown. It is likely a read error, because the conserved phenylalanine at the end of the CDR3 is missing. The limits of the CDR3 on the DNA are not certain, so only TCRdb's listed CDR3 is given. This sample stems from a study of identical twins. Study-level results: Twins shared beta out-of-frame sequences in excess, but this excess was weaker. Out-of-frame alpha sequences common to twins were enriched for low generation probability.

A template switching step contributed a universal primer site, while unique molecular identifiers were present in the cDNA. TCRdb re-called the 5' RACE reads with MiXCR, one entry per CDR3 protein. Among a few hundred thousand distinct CDR3 sequences, about 9% were seen once, and the ten largest hold over 7%. Healthy Caucasians provided all donations. Germline V CDR1 and CDR2: MNHNY, SVGAGI (reference sequence). 11 amino acids form the CDR3, both terminal residues included. The sequencing input was naive T cells sorted from blood. The source of this sequence is a woman aged 45-65 years in good health. This rearrangement joins TRBV6-6 to TRBJ1-6; TRBD1 was called by the table and not checked on the DNA. CDR3 in amino acids: CASSYAGDRVI.